This is a list of T cell receptor beta chains from one sample in a study of cytomegalovirus exposure and HLA in healthy donors. Sequenced by immunoSEQ multiplex PCR; TCRdb stores in-frame clones only, minus some. The repertoire holds 65,000 to 95,000 clones, with 60% to 85% as singletons. Sequencing used PBMCs. These receptors were collected from a male donor in good health and CMV-seropositive. CDR3s include the opening cysteine and the closing phenylalanine or tryptophan. Fields, in order: J gene, D gene, V gene, clone size, CDR3 protein, CDR3 DNA. D genes are given only for firm matches. Clone size is shown for a subset of rows, as once, few, many or a class of expanded clone.

>TRBJ2-7|NA|TRBV6-5|NA
CASSILYEQYF
TGTGCCAGCAGTATCCTCTACGAGCAGTACTTC
>TRBJ1-4|TRBD1|TRBV5-1|NA
CASTAAGTGLEKLFF
TGCGCCAGCACCGCGGCTGGGACAGGGCTAGAAAAACTGTTTTTT
>TRBJ2-2|TRBD1|TRBV6-5|few
CASTGTGPTGELFF
TGTGCCAGCACCGGGACAGGACCCACCGGGGAGCTGTTTTTT
>TRBJ2-2|TRBD1|TRBV28|NA
CASSLGIPGQHATGELFF
TGTGCCAGCAGTTTGGGTATTCCGGGACAGCATGCCACCGGGGAGCTGTTTTTT
>TRBJ2-7|NA|TRBV11-3|NA
CASSLGSRGGEQYF
TGTGCCAGCAGCTTAGGCTCCAGGGGCGGCGAGCAGTACTTC
>TRBJ2-5|NA|TRBV18|NA
CASSPGTSAETQYF
TGTGCCAGCTCACCGGGGACATCAGCGGAGACCCAGTACTTC
>TRBJ2-1|NA|TRBV7-3|NA
CASSGGLAEQFF
TGTGCCAGCAGCGGAGGCCTAGCGGAGCAGTTCTTC
>TRBJ2-7|TRBD1|TRBV7-2|NA
CASSLAGTGSPYEQYF
TGTGCCAGCAGCTTAGCCGGGACAGGAAGCCCCTATGAGCAGTACTTC
>TRBJ2-3|NA|TRBV7-3|NA
CASSLTRDSTDTQYF
TGTGCCAGCAGCTTAACGAGGGATTCGACAGATACGCAGTATTTT
>TRBJ2-7|TRBD1|TRBV4-2|NA
CASSQAGTVSYEQYF
TGTGCCAGCAGCCAAGCCGGGACAGTCTCGTACGAGCAGTACTTC
>TRBJ1-1|TRBD1|TRBV5-4|NA
CAGRSTGGMNTEAFF
TGTGCCGGCAGGTCCACAGGGGGGATGAACACTGAAGCTTTCTTT
>TRBJ2-2|NA|TRBV6-1|NA
CASSLQGSSTGELFF
TGTGCCAGCAGTCTACAGGGATCGTCCACCGGGGAGCTGTTTTTT
>TRBJ2-7|NA|TRBV28|few
CASSDRLGDEQYF
TGTGCCAGCAGTGACAGGTTAGGGGACGAGCAGTACTTC
>TRBJ1-2|NA|TRBV5-4|few
CASSFPLYYGYTF
TGTGCCAGCAGCTTTCCCCTCTACTATGGCTACACCTTC
>TRBJ2-1|NA|TRBV30|NA
CAWTQGGRHYNEQFF
TGTGCCTGGACCCAGGGCGGCAGACACTACAATGAGCAGTTCTTC
>TRBJ1-6|TRBD1|TRBV28|NA
CASSSGGPLANSPLHF
TGTGCCAGCAGTTCAGGGGGACCGCTAGCTAATTCACCCCTCCACTTT
>TRBJ1-4|NA|TRBV7-8|NA
CASSLVVQGEKLFF
TGTGCCAGCAGCTTAGTGGTCCAGGGTGAAAAACTGTTTTTT
>TRBJ1-4|TRBD1|TRBV18|NA
CASSDRTGISEKLFF
TGTGCCAGCTCAGATCGGACAGGGATAAGTGAAAAACTGTTTTTT
>TRBJ2-5|NA|TRBV6-5|NA
CASSYRQAQETQYF
TGTGCCAGCAGTTACCGACAGGCCCAAGAGACCCAGTACTTC
>TRBJ1-2|TRBD1|TRBV5-4|NA
CASSGKQGDYGYTF
TGTGCCAGCAGCGGCAAACAGGGGGACTATGGCTACACCTTC
>TRBJ1-2|NA|TRBV7-2|NA
CASSLAQVYGYTF
TGTGCCAGCAGCTTAGCCCAGGTCTATGGCTACACCTTC
>TRBJ2-1|NA|TRBV28|NA
CASSLSASAQQFF
TGTGCCAGCAGTTTATCGGCTAGCGCTCAGCAGTTCTTC
>TRBJ1-2|NA|TRBV30|NA
CAWRGGIGGYTF
TGTGCCTGGAGAGGGGGTATAGGTGGCTACACCTTC
>TRBJ2-7|TRBD1|TRBV7-2|NA
CASSQGAYEQYF
TGTGCCAGCAGCCAGGGGGCGTACGAGCAGTACTTC
>TRBJ2-1|NA|TRBV7-9|NA
CASRNFLFRDTRTYNEQFF
TGTGCCAGCAGGAACTTCCTTTTCCGGGACACCCGAACCTACAATGAGCAGTTCTTC
>TRBJ1-5|NA|TRBV30|NA
CAWTHTGTFGQPQHF
TGTGCCTGGACCCACACGGGAACATTCGGACAGCCCCAGCATTTT
>TRBJ2-1|NA|TRBV5-1|NA
CASRTALSSYNEQFF
TGCGCCAGCAGGACTGCTTTAAGCTCCTACAATGAGCAGTTCTTC
>TRBJ2-7|NA|TRBV28|few
CASRTGTFREQYF
TGTGCCAGCAGAACCGGGACATTCCGCGAGCAGTACTTC
>TRBJ2-1|NA|TRBV28|NA
CASSLWGRGNRYNEQFF
TGTGCCAGCAGTCTCTGGGGGCGGGGGAACCGATACAATGAGCAGTTCTTC
>TRBJ1-5|NA|TRBV11-2|NA
CASSLGQNQPQHF
TGTGCCAGCAGCTTAGGGCAGAATCAGCCCCAGCATTTT
>TRBJ1-1|NA|TRBV7-6|NA
CASSLVDRPNTEAFF
TGTGCCAGCAGCTTAGTGGACAGACCGAACACTGAAGCTTTCTTT
>TRBJ1-3|NA|TRBV6-5|NA
CASSYSRQRNTIYF
TGTGCCAGCAGTTACTCGCGACAGCGAAACACCATATATTTT
>TRBJ2-7|NA|TRBV28|once
CASSFVGGGNEQYF
TGTGCCAGCAGTTTTGTAGGGGGAGGGAACGAGCAGTACTTC
>TRBJ1-5|TRBD1|TRBV19|NA
CASTDRGGNQPQHF
TGTGCCAGTACCGACAGGGGAGGGAATCAGCCCCAGCATTTT
>TRBJ2-7|NA|TRBV27|few
CASSFGGGALSYEQYF
TGTGCCAGCAGTTTTGGCGGTGGGGCCCTCTCCTACGAGCAGTACTTC
>TRBJ1-5|NA|TRBV5-3|NA
CARRIRGYSNQPQHF
TGTGCCAGAAGAATTCGCGGGTATAGCAATCAGCCCCAGCATTTT
>TRBJ2-2|TRBD1|TRBV19|NA
CATRDSPGELFF
TGTGCCACCCGGGACAGCCCCGGGGAGCTGTTTTTT
>TRBJ2-5|NA|TRBV29-1|NA
CSAERASETQYF
TGCAGCGCTGAAAGGGCTAGCGAGACCCAGTACTTC
>TRBJ1-3|NA|TRBV7-2|NA
CASSLNRDSGNTIYF
TGTGCCAGCAGCTTAAACCGAGACTCTGGAAACACCATATATTTT
>TRBJ2-2|TRBD2|TRBV7-6|NA
CASSRTSGGVNGELFF
TGTGCCAGCAGCAGGACTAGCGGGGGGGTAAACGGGGAGCTGTTTTTT
>TRBJ2-6|NA|TRBV2|once
CASTERGRPGSGANVLTF
TGTGCCAGCACCGAAAGGGGCAGGCCCGGCTCTGGGGCCAACGTCCTGACTTTC
>TRBJ2-7|TRBD1|TRBV28|NA
CASSLAGTGIAEQYF
TGTGCCAGCAGTCTTGCCGGGACAGGGATCGCCGAGCAGTACTTC
>TRBJ2-3|TRBD2|TRBV7-2|NA
CASSFQGLAGVSTDTQYF
TGTGCCAGCAGCTTCCAGGGACTAGCGGGAGTTAGCACAGATACGCAGTATTTT
>TRBJ1-1|NA|TRBV5-6|NA
CASSLMNTEAFF
TGTGCCAGCAGCCTAATGAACACTGAAGCTTTCTTT
>TRBJ2-1|TRBD2|TRBV2|NA
CASSEPPSGGYPVWEQFF
TGTGCCAGCAGTGAACCCCCTAGCGGGGGCTACCCCGTATGGGAGCAGTTCTTC
>TRBJ2-5|NA|TRBV15|NA
CATSRDLVQGQTQYF
TGTGCCACCAGCAGAGATTTGGTACAGGGACAGACCCAGTACTTC